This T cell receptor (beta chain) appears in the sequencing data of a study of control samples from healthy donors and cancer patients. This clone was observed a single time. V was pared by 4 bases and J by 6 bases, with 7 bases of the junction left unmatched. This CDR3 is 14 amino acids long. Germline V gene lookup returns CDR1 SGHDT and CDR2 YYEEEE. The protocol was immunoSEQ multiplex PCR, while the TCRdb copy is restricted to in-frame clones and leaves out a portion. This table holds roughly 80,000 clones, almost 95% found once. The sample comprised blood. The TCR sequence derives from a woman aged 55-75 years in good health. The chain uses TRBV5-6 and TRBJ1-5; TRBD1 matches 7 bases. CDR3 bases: TGTGCCAGCAGCAGTACAGGGGAAAGTCAGCCCCAGCATTTT. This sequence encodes CASSSTGESQPQHF.